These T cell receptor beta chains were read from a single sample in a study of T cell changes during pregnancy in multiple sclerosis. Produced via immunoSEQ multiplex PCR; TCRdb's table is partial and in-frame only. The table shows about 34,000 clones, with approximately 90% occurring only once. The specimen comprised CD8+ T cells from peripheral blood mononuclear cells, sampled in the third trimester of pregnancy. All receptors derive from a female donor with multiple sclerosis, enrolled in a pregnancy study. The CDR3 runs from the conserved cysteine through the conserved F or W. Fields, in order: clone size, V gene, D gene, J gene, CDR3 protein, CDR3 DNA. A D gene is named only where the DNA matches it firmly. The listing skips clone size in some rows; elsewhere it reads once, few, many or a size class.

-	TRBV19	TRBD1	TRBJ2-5	CASKTGDGQETQYF	TGTGCCAGTAAAACAGGGGACGGTCAAGAGACCCAGTACTTC
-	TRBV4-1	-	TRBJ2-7	CASSQDPTDLTYEQYF	TGCGCCAGCAGCCAAGATCCAACAGATTTAACCTACGAGCAGTACTTC
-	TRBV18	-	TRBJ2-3	CASSPEEVAGTDTQYF	TGTGCCAGCTCACCAGAAGAGGTAGCGGGCACAGATACGCAGTATTTT
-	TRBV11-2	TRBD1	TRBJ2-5	CASSRTGDGETQYF	TGTGCCAGCAGCCGGACAGGGGATGGTGAGACCCAGTACTTC
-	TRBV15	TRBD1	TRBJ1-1	CATSRGGTGNTEAFF	TGTGCCACCAGCAGAGGAGGGACAGGGAACACTGAAGCTTTCTTT
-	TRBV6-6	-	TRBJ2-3	CASSYPHFGADTQYF	TGTGCCAGCAGTTACCCTCACTTCGGTGCAGATACGCAGTATTTT
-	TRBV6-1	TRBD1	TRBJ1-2	CASSEVMDRGYGGYTF	TGTGCCAGCAGTGAAGTGATGGACAGGGGGTACGGTGGCTACACCTTC
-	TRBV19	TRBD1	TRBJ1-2	CASSPAGQGGYGYTF	TGTGCCAGTAGTCCGGCGGGACAGGGTGGCTATGGCTACACCTTC
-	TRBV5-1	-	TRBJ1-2	CASSLEGSANYGYTF	TGCGCCAGCAGCTTGGAGGGGTCAGCTAACTATGGCTACACCTTC
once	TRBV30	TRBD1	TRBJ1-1	CAWSVLGTGDTEAFF	TGTGCCTGGAGTGTACTAGGGACAGGGGACACTGAAGCTTTCTTT
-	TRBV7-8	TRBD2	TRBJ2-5	CASSLEGLAGVQETQYF	TGTGCCAGCAGCTTAGAGGGACTAGCGGGGGTCCAAGAGACCCAGTACTTC
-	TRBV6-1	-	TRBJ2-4	CASRVAGSDIQYF	TGTGCCAGCAGAGTGGCGGGGAGCGACATTCAGTACTTC
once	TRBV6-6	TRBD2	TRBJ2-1	CASSLGLAGYEQFF	TGTGCCAGCAGTTTAGGACTAGCGGGGTATGAGCAGTTCTTC
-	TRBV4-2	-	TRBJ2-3	CASSQEGSSYTDTQYF	TGTGCCAGCAGCCAAGAGGGTAGCTCGTACACAGATACGCAGTATTTT
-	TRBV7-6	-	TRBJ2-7	CASSLVSAGYEQYF	TGTGCCAGCAGCTTAGTGTCAGCAGGCTACGAGCAGTACTTC
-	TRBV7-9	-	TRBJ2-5	CASSLVVAVETQYF	TGTGCCAGCAGCTTAGTGGTAGCGGTAGAGACCCAGTACTTC
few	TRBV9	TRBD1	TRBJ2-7	CASRIVQYGDSAYEQYF	TGTGCCAGCAGAATAGTCCAATATGGGGACAGCGCCTACGAGCAGTACTTC
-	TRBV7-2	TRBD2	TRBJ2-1	CASSLVPSGQHNEQFF	TGTGCCAGCAGCTTAGTGCCTAGCGGACAACACAATGAGCAGTTCTTC
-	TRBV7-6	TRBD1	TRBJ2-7	CASSPGQNEQYF	TGTGCCAGCAGCCCGGGACAGAACGAGCAGTACTTC
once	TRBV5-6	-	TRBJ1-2	CASSLGGGNYGYTF	TGTGCCAGCAGCTTGGGAGGAGGAAACTATGGCTACACCTTC
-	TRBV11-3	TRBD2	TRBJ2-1	CASSLSGGAAYEQFF	TGTGCCAGCAGCCTGAGCGGGGGGGCAGCGTATGAGCAGTTCTTC
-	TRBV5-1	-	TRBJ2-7	CASSLDRGGYEQYF	TGCGCCAGCAGCTTGGACAGGGGGGGCTACGAGCAGTACTTC
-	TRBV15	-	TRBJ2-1	CATSQRGGYNEQFF	TGTGCCACCAGCCAAAGGGGAGGTTACAATGAGCAGTTCTTC
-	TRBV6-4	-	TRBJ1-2	CASKKAGGDGYGYTF	TGTGCCAGCAAAAAGGCCGGGGGGGATGGCTATGGCTACACCTTC
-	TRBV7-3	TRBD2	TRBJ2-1	CASSLTWGGYNEQFF	TGTGCCAGCAGCTTAACGTGGGGGGGTTACAATGAGCAGTTCTTC
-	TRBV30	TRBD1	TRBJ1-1	CAWGPGGTEAFF	TGTGCCTGGGGTCCAGGGGGAACTGAAGCTTTCTTT
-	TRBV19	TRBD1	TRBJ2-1	CASNTRTGRLDEQFF	TGTGCCAGTAACACTCGGACAGGGAGGTTGGATGAGCAGTTCTTC
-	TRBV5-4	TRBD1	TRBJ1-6	CASSQGQGYNSPLHF	TGTGCCAGCAGCCAAGGACAGGGCTATAATTCACCCCTCCACTTT
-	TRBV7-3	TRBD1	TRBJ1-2	CASSMTGGDYGYTF	TGTGCCAGCAGCATGACAGGGGGGGACTATGGCTACACCTTC
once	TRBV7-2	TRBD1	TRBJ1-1	CASSLAGQGDLEAFF	TGTGCCAGCAGCTTAGCAGGCCAGGGGGACCTTGAAGCTTTCTTT
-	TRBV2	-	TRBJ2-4	CASTFDTEGKNIQYF	TGTGCCAGCACCTTCGACACGGAAGGCAAAAACATTCAGTACTTC
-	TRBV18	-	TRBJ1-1	CASSPPPVMNTEAFF	TGTGCCAGCTCACCACCTCCGGTTATGAACACTGAAGCTTTCTTT
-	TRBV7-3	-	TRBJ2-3	CASSLTSPGADTQYF	TGTGCCAGCAGCTTAACATCGCCAGGGGCAGATACGCAGTATTTT
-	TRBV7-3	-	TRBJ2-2	CASSLTVGGTGELFF	TGTGCCAGCAGCTTAACGGTGGGGGGAACCGGGGAGCTGTTTTTT
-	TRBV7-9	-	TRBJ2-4	CASSPHRENIQYF	TGTGCCAGCAGCCCCCACAGGGAAAACATTCAGTACTTC
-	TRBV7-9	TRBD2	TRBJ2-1	CASSSPRASGVRSYNEQFF	TGTGCCAGCAGCTCTCCTAGGGCTAGCGGGGTCCGCTCCTACAATGAGCAGTTCTTC
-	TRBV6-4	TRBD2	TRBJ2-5	CASSEGAGDGQETQYF	TGTGCCAGCAGTGAAGGAGCGGGGGATGGACAAGAGACCCAGTACTTC
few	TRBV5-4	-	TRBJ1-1	CASSFYRDTEAFF	TGTGCCAGCAGCTTTTACAGAGACACTGAAGCTTTCTTT
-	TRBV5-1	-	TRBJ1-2	CASSLNRPTDNYGYTF	TGCGCCAGCAGCTTGAATCGTCCCACAGATAACTATGGCTACACCTTC
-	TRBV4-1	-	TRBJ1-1	CASSQEPGLNTEAFF	TGCGCCAGCAGCCAAGAACCGGGATTAAACACTGAAGCTTTCTTT
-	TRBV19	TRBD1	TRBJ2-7	CASSMGQGRSSYEQYF	TGTGCCAGTAGTATGGGACAGGGAAGGAGCTCCTACGAGCAGTACTTC